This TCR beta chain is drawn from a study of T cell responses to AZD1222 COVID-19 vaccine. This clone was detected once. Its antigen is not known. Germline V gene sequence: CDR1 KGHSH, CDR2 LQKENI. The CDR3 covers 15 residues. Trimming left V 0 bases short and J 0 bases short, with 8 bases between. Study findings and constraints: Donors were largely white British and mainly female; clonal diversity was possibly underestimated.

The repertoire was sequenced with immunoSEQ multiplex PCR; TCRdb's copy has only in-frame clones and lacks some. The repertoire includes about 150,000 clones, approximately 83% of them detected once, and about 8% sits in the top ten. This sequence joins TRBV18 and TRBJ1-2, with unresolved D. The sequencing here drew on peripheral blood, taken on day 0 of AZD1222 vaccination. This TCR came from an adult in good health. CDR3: CASSPPEGSNYGYTF. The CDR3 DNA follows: TGTGCCAGCTCACCACCGGAGGGATCTAACTATGGCTACACCTTC.